This T cell receptor beta chain was sequenced in a study of T-cell memory formation after mild COVID-19 (dated by TCRdb to the early 2020s). Background on the whole study: TCR sequence clusters from the two donors were found to be largely donor specific. In a couple of donors, T-cell clones that expanded and contracted after mild COVID-19 were followed by sequencing TCRalpha and TCRbeta repertoires longitudinally. Two young, previously healthy adult volunteers made up the cohort, one male and one female. What the research found in general, with its limitations: Clones contracting from day 15 to 85 had balanced CD4/CD8 phenotypes, while a second wave expanding from day 15 to 37 was biased towards CD4+. The study included only a couple of mild cases, and larger cohorts that include severe cases with pre-infection samples were judged to be necessary. The second-wave clones that peaked on day 37 were not confirmed to be SARS-CoV-2 specific. Some responding clones were detected in pre-infection memory, which suggested that pre-existing cross-reactive memory T cells had joined the SARS-CoV-2 response. Contracting CD4+ clones were located mainly in the CM and EM memory subsets, whereas CD8+ clones were found to be enriched in EMRA.

The germline V gene provides CDR1 KGHDR and CDR2 SFDVKD. Including cysteine and phenylalanine, the CDR3 has 14 amino acids. The kept DNA is CDR3 alone, 42 bases in frame from the first base. V and J are truncated by 4 bases and 3 bases respectively, leaving an intervening sequence of 12 bases. PBMCs were isolated by Ficoll-Paque density gradient centrifugation. The reads were generated on an Illumina NovaSeq 6000. TCRalpha and TCRbeta cDNA libraries were built by 5'RACE with constant-segment primers, adding sample barcodes and unique molecular identifiers. RNA was extracted from every sample with Trizol reagent. Library amplification was performed in two PCR steps, and a second sample barcode and Illumina TruSeq adapters were introduced in the second step. The libraries were sequenced on an Illumina NovaSeq using 2 x 150 bp paired-end reads. Turning to the authors' computational methods: With migec v1.2.7, reads were demultiplexed and then collapsed into UMI-guided consensus sequences. Using mixcr v2.1.11, UMI consensuses were aligned to TRA and TRB V and J templates and then assembled into clonotypes. A clonotype was counted as expanded or contracted only if both edgeR and NoisET called the change significant, with noise models trained on biological replicates. edgeR calls used a false discovery rate-adjusted p below 0.01 and a log2 fold-change threshold of 1. As an exploratory analysis of dynamics, PCA with hierarchical clustering was applied to max-normalized trajectories of the 1000 most abundant clonotypes. Separately sequenced CD4+ and CD8+ repertoires were used to assign a CD4 or CD8 phenotype to each responding clone. The public reads were reprocessed in TCRdb via fastp at Q25 and MiXCR, keeping in-frame beta chains. Rows merge per CDR3 protein into single entries with the most common DNA and genes. TCRdb's processing, not the authors' own work, is the source of the V and J calls. The sample contains fewer than 700,000 distinct CDR3 sequences, roughly 20% of them found a single time. The ten largest clones take up roughly 8.3% of the sample.

This clonotype was picked up a small number of times. What this receptor recognizes is not known. No qualities accompany the bases; no much larger clone lies one base away. This sequence originates from an adult woman who had mild COVID-19 (a few samples of this study predate the infection). The sample titles of this study are shuffled in the database, so cell type and time point are left out; the donor was told from shared clones. What was sequenced was PBMCs or a T cell subset sorted from them (not recorded which). The rearranged segments are TRBV24-1 and TRBJ2-7, with the D gene call left open. For the CDR3, the sequence is CATSDPGKSYEQYF. The sequenced DNA: TGTGCCACCAGTGACCCTGGGAAAAGCTACGAGCAGTACTTC.